A single sample gave rise to the 30 T cell receptor beta chains below, sequenced in a study of blood T cell repertoires in COVID-19. Clones were read by immunoSEQ multiplex PCR, and TCRdb kept only the in-frame ones, dropping some. Of approximately 170,000 clones listed, 70% to 90% were seen once; the top ten hold approximately 7%. Source material: peripheral blood. These receptors all come from a man older than 75 with COVID-19, enrolled during active disease.

The V gene is TRBV11-2, the J gene TRBJ2-5, with TRBD1 identical over 9 bases. The CDR3 contains 15 residues. Trimming took 5 bases from V and 2 from J; bases not matched to a gene: 6. The germline V gene has CDR1 SGHAT and CDR2 FQNNGV. The CDR3 is CASSRGTGQQETQYF. The CDR3 DNA is TGTGCCAGCAGCCGAGGGACAGGGCAGCAAGAGACCCAGTACTTC.

This CDR3 reads CASGATGGNTEAFF. The CDR3, as DNA: TGTGCTAGTGGGGCGACAGGGGGGAACACTGAAGCTTTCTTT. The rearrangement uses TRBV12-5 and TRBJ1-1; 9 nucleotides agree with TRBD1. The germline CDR1 and CDR2 sequences are LGHNT and FRNRAP. V shed 6 bases and J 1 base; nucleotides not matched to a gene: 3. This CDR3 region has 14 residues.

This chain joins TRBV28 and TRBJ1-1, with 9 positions matching TRBD1. This CDR3 spans 16 amino acids. Trimming took 6 bases from V and 4 from J; bases not matched to a gene: 12. CDR1 is MDHEN and CDR2 is SYDVKM in the germline V gene. The CDR3 loop reads CASSRTGGGWFTEAFF. The DNA for the CDR3 is TGTGCCAGCAGCCGAACAGGGGGCGGATGGTTCACTGAAGCTTTCTTT.

This chain uses TRBV5-1 with TRBJ1-1; 7 positions match TRBD1. J lost 8 bases, V lost 2 bases, and 9 bases had no gene match. This CDR3 is built from 14 residues. CDR1 and CDR2 from the germline V gene are SGHRS and YFSETQ. CDR3 sequence: CASSFGYRGSEAFF. CDR3 sequence (DNA): TGCGCCAGCAGCTTCGGGTACAGGGGATCCGAAGCTTTCTTT.

The genes are TRBV6-5 and TRBJ2-2; TRBD2 might be the D (6 bases). The germline V gene encodes CDR1 MNHEY and CDR2 SVGAGI. Trimming removed 6 bases from V and 7 bases from J, with 15 bases in between. This CDR3 region has 14 residues. The CDR3 DNA follows: TGTGCCAGCAGGAGGACTATTTTGGACGGGGAGCTGTTTTTT. Translation gives CASRRTILDGELFF.

The chain uses TRBV7-8 and TRBJ1-6; 8 bases map to TRBD1. This CDR3 is built from 15 residues. J lost 6 bases, V lost 4 bases, and 5 bases had no gene match. Germline V gene sequence: CDR1 SGHVS, CDR2 FQNEAQ. The CDR3 region is CASSSTQGANSPLHF. For the CDR3, the DNA is TGTGCCAGCAGCTCCACTCAGGGGGCTAATTCACCCCTCCACTTT.

The J gene is TRBJ1-3, the V gene TRBV5-5, with D uncertain. V lost 1 base and J 0 bases, leaving 8 bases between the germline ends. From germline, CDR1 is SGHKS and CDR2 YYEKEE (reference sequence). This CDR3 contains 15 residues. In DNA form, the CDR3 reads TGTGCCAGCAGCTTGAGCACCATCTCTGGAAACACCATATATTTT. It codes for CASSLSTISGNTIYF.

The chain employs TRBV5-1 and TRBJ2-2; D ambiguous. This CDR3 region has 18 residues. Germline CDR1 SGHRS, CDR2 YFSETQ. Deletions cut 1 base from V and 0 bases from J, with 16 bases between. The CDR3 loop is CASSLWQTQNANTGELFF. CDR3 sequence (DNA): TGCGCCAGCAGCTTGTGGCAAACACAAAACGCGAACACCGGGGAGCTGTTTTTT.

The chain links TRBV27 to TRBJ2-5; TRBD1 agrees at 9 bases. With V trimmed by 6 bases and J by 5 bases, 10 bases remained unmatched. This CDR3 is 15 amino acids long. Germline V gene sequence: CDR1 MNHEY, CDR2 SMNVEV (reference sequence). The DNA of the CDR3 is TGTGCCAGCAGGGAACAGGGGGCGTTTATGGAGACCCAGTACTTC. It encodes CASREQGAFMETQYF.

The V gene is TRBV29-1, the J gene TRBJ1-4; D call uncertain. Looked up from germline, CDR1 is SQVTM and CDR2 is ANQGSEA. The CDR3 totals 11 residues. V was pared by 7 bases and J by 8 bases, with 11 bases between. CDR3 bases: TGCAGCGGCGGTCTAGAGGAAAAACTGTTTTTT. Protein sequence: CSGGLEEKLFF.

The chain employs TRBV28 and TRBJ1-1, with 11 bases fitting TRBD1. In germline, CDR1 is MDHEN, CDR2 SYDVKM. The CDR3 spans 16 residues. Trimming at V came to 7 bases and at J to 2 bases, leaving 9 bases not matched to a gene. In nucleotides, the CDR3 is TGTGCCAGCACCCCGGGACAGGGGGTCTTAAACACTGAAGCTTTCTTT. Translating gives CASTPGQGVLNTEAFF.

J is TRBJ2-5 and V is TRBV11-2; no clear D. Trimming left V 3 bases short and J 2 bases short, with 10 bases between. The CDR3 length is 14 residues. In germline, CDR1 is SGHAT, CDR2 FQNNGV. CDR3 sequence (DNA): TGTGCCAGCAGCTTCAGACACACACAAGAGACCCAGTACTTC. Protein sequence: CASSFRHTQETQYF.

The chain links TRBV7-3 to TRBJ2-2; D gene unclear. Germline CDR1 is SGHTA and CDR2 is FQGTGA. There are 14 residues in the CDR3. V was trimmed by 5 bases and J by 3 bases, leaving 10 bases between them. CDR3 sequence (DNA): TGTGCCAGCAGCAAGAACACCGACACCGGGGAGCTGTTTTTT. Its protein product is CASSKNTDTGELFF.

This chain uses TRBV6-5 with TRBJ1-2, with 8 bases fitting TRBD1. From germline, CDR1 is MNHEY and CDR2 SVGAGI. V shed 5 bases and J 3 bases; nucleotides not matched to a gene: 8. This CDR3 spans 15 amino acids. The CDR3, as DNA: TGTGCCAGCAGTCCCGGGGCAGGGGGCGACTATGGCTACACCTTC. This encodes CASSPGAGGDYGYTF.

The rearrangement links TRBV19 to TRBJ1-5, with 7 positions matching TRBD1. Germline-derived CDR1 and CDR2 are LNHDA and SQIVND (reference sequence). The CDR3 totals 15 residues. Trimming cost V 5 bases and J 0 bases; bases outside gene matches: 4. The CDR3 coding sequence is TGTGCCAGTAGTGAGGACAGGACTAGCAATCAGCCCCAGCATTTT. Translated, it gives CASSEDRTSNQPQHF.

The CDR3 protein is CAISLGTVGGYTF. CDR3 coding DNA: TGTGCCATCAGCCTCGGGACAGTTGGTGGCTACACCTTC. The rearrangement uses TRBV10-3 and TRBJ1-2, with 7 bases fitting TRBD1. Trimming removed 6 bases from V and 7 bases from J; junction bases left unmatched: 8. Germline lookup yields CDR1 ENHRY and CDR2 SYGVKD. The CDR3 spans 13 residues.

The CDR3 DNA reads TGTGCCAGCAGCCAAGAAGAGCGGGGGGGCCGGGAGCTGTTTTTT. This codes for CASSQEERGGRELFF. The chain is built from TRBV4-2 and TRBJ2-2, with TRBD2 matching over 10 bases. V shed 0 bases and J 9 bases; nucleotides not matched to a gene: 4. This CDR3 region has 15 residues. The germline gives CDR1 LGHNA, CDR2 YNFKEQ.

This chain uses TRBV7-3 with TRBJ1-3, with no clear D. This CDR3 contains 14 residues. Germline lookup yields CDR1 SGHTA and CDR2 FQGTGA. Trimming took off 0 bases at V and 3 bases at J, with 6 bases between the two ends. CDR3 protein: CASSLTGGGNTIYF. CDR3 coding DNA: TGTGCCAGCAGCTTAACCGGCGGTGGAAACACCATATATTTT.

V and J are TRBV11-3 and TRBJ2-1; no firm D call. With 4 bases removed from V and 3 bases from J, the gap between germline ends came to 7 bases. The CDR3 has 13 amino acids. Germline V lookup: CDR1 SGHNT, CDR2 YENEEA. This CDR3 reads CASSSGFYNEQFF. In DNA, the CDR3 is TGTGCCAGCAGCTCCGGGTTCTACAATGAGCAGTTCTTC.

V is TRBV7-3 and J is TRBJ1-5, with D uncertain. This CDR3 is 17 amino acids long. V lost 5 bases, J lost 0 bases, and 17 bases lay in between. The germline V gene encodes CDR1 SGHTA and CDR2 FQGTGA. For the CDR3, the DNA is TGTGCCAGCAGCCGGAGCTCGGTTATGAGTAGCAATCAGCCCCAGCATTTT. Translation: CASSRSSVMSSNQPQHF.

CDR3 DNA sequence: TGTGCCAGCAGCTCAAACGGGGGGTCGAACACCGGGGAGCTGTTTTTT. Residues: CASSSNGGSNTGELFF. The V and J genes are TRBV7-3 and TRBJ2-2; 7 bases match TRBD2. The junction had 5 bases not matched to a gene; V was cut back by 4 bases and J by 0 bases. CDR3 length: 16 residues. In germline, CDR1 is SGHTA, CDR2 FQGTGA.

V usage is TRBV11-2 and J usage is TRBJ2-7; D gene uncertain. V gave up 3 bases and J gave up 2 bases, with 8 bases separating them. CDR1 and CDR2 from the germline V gene are SGHAT and FQNNGV. The CDR3 sequence is 13 residues long. The CDR3, as DNA: TGTGCCAGCAGCTTGTCAGGTACCTACGAGCAGTACTTC. It specifies CASSLSGTYEQYF.

This sequence joins TRBV5-1 and TRBJ2-2, with D perhaps TRBD1 (5 bases). Germline lookup yields CDR1 SGHRS and CDR2 YFSETQ. V lost 0 bases and J lost 4, with 16 bases in between. The CDR3 extends over 17 amino acids. CDR3: CASSLEAFQGFTGELFF. In DNA, the CDR3 is TGCGCCAGCAGCTTGGAAGCCTTCCAGGGCTTCACCGGGGAGCTGTTTTTT.

V gene TRBV5-1 combines with J gene TRBJ2-5; TRBD1 is a possible D gene (6 bases). The V end lost 2 bases, the J end lost 5 bases, and 10 bases lay between the germline ends. The CDR3 runs 13 residues. Germline loops: CDR1 SGHRS, CDR2 YFSETQ. CDR3 residues: CASSLQGPETQYF. The CDR3 nucleotides read TGCGCCAGCAGCTTACAGGGTCCGGAGACCCAGTACTTC.

The chain has TRBV28 and TRBJ1-5; D remains ambiguous. With 3 bases removed from V and 8 bases from J, the gap between germline ends came to 11 bases. Germline V CDR1 and CDR2: MDHEN, SYDVKM. CDR3 length equals 13 residues. The CDR3 nucleotides are TGTGCCAGCAGTTTGCCAGTTCAAGAGCCCCAGCATTTT. This sequence encodes CASSLPVQEPQHF.

J is TRBJ2-7 and V is TRBV27; 7 positions agree with TRBD1. Germline V gene sequence: CDR1 MNHEY, CDR2 SMNVEV (reference sequence). Trimming cost V 0 bases and J 5 bases; bases outside gene matches: 16. The CDR3 has 18 amino acids. CDR3 residues: CASSLSGPRDRAGDEQYF. The CDR3 coding sequence is TGTGCCAGCAGTTTATCGGGCCCTCGAGACAGGGCCGGGGACGAGCAGTACTTC.

A few counts support this clone. The gene calls are TRBV7-9 and TRBJ1-2, with D perhaps matching TRBD1 (5 bases). From germline, CDR1 is SEHNR and CDR2 FQNEAQ (reference sequence). The V gene lost 3 bases and the J gene lost 6 bases, with 14 bases spanning the gap. The CDR3 contains 14 residues. The CDR3 region has the DNA TGTGCCAGCAGCTTCGCAGGGATACGTAATGGCTACACCTTC. Translating gives CASSFAGIRNGYTF.

The V call is TRBV5-8, the J call TRBJ2-6; TRBD1 matches at 8 bases. Germline CDR1 SGHTS, CDR2 YDEGEE. CDR3 length: 15 residues. J gave up 2 bases and V 5 bases, and 3 bases lay outside the gene matches. CDR3 sequence (DNA): TGTGCCAGCAGGCTGACAGGGGCTGGGGCCAACGTCCTGACTTTC. Amino acids: CASRLTGAGANVLTF.

The rearrangement uses TRBV6-6 and TRBJ2-5; 14 bases fit TRBD2. Losses at the gene ends were 4 bases for V and 4 bases for J; bases not matched to a gene: 5. The CDR3 loop spans 16 amino acids. From germline, CDR1 is MNHNY and CDR2 SVGAGI (reference sequence). Here the CDR3 reads CASSWTSGGPRETQYF. As DNA, the CDR3 is TGTGCCAGCAGTTGGACTAGCGGGGGGCCACGAGAGACCCAGTACTTC.

The chain joins TRBV9 to TRBJ2-3; 11 bases agree with TRBD2. This CDR3 region has 18 residues. Looked up from germline, CDR1 is SGDLS and CDR2 is YYNGEE. V shed 0 bases and J 1 base; nucleotides not matched to a gene: 7. The CDR3: CASSVETSGAGGTDTQYF. CDR3 nucleotides: TGTGCCAGCAGCGTAGAGACTAGCGGGGCGGGGGGCACAGATACGCAGTATTTT.